This T cell receptor beta chain was profiled in a study of regulatory T cells in long-lasting Graves disease. Notes on the study in general: Patients with persistent Graves' had lower TCR diversity than newly diagnosed patients.

The CDR3 runs to 13 residues. Germline CDR1 and CDR2: SGDLS and YYNGEE. V was pared by 0 bases and J by 1 base, with 4 bases between. CDR3 regions were amplified by Arm-PCR using iRepertoire HTBI primers to build TCR beta libraries. TCRdb used MiXCR to reprocess the multiplex PCR reads, holding one entry per CDR3 protein. This sample has 250,000 to 300,000 distinct CDR3 sequences; around a sixth occur once, and the top ten carry 13% to 15%. This clonotype has at least ten counts. What it binds is not known. Time point specified: newly diagnosed GD, antithyroid drugs for less than 3 months. The TCR library was made from RNA extracted from PBMCs. These same records also appear under a second study, on T cells in Graves' hyperthyroidism and ophthalmopathy. That source notes: The HTBI primer set served for first-round RT-PCR of the TCR CDR3. Ophthalmopathy and stable hyperthyroidism were separated by a 13 V-J model.

The TCR originated in a woman in her 30s with Graves disease. The gene calls are TRBV9 and TRBJ1-1; D uncertain. The specimen comprised peripheral blood mononuclear cells (PBMCs), sampled at new diagnosis, from a patient treated with antithyroid drugs. CDR3 nucleotides: TGTGCCAGCAGCGTAGTCCAGAACACTGAAGCTTTCTTT. Amino acid sequence: CASSVVQNTEAFF.